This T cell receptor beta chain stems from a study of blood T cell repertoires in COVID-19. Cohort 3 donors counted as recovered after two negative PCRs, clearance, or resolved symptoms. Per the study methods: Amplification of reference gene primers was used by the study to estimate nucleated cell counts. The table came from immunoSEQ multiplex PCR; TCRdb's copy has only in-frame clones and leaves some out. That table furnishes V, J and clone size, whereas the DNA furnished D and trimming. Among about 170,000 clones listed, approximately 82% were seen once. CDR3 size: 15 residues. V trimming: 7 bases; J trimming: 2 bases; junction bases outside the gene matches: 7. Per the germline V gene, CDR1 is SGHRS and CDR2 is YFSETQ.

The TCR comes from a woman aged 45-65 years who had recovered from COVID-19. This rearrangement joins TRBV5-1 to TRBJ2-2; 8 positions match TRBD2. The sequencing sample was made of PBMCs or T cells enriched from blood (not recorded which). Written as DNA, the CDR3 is TGCGCCAGCGCCACAGCGGGGGCCAACACCGGGGAGCTGTTTTTT. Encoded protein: CASATAGANTGELFF.